Here is one T cell receptor beta chain with its context. Its antigen is unknown. One end of the junction fails to match germline, which may point to a read error. This record belongs to a study of neurological immune-mediated disorders. Points from the study as a whole: Multiple sclerosis was found to have the least TCR clonal expansion, below healthy controls, and HTLV-1-associated myelopathy the most. Across subjects, expanded clones had no CDR3 amino acid sequences in common, pointing to private repertoires in all groups.

The V gene's germline CDR1 is SGHRS and CDR2 YFSETQ. CDR3 length: 16 residues. Libraries used 2 million unsorted PBMCs kept frozen in RNAlater. The cDNA was generated by 5'RACE with 10-nucleotide random UMIs. One entry per CDR3 protein, called by TCRdb with MiXCR from the 5' RACE reads. Among about 24,000 distinct CDR3 sequences listed, about an eighth were seen once. Sequences were obtained from PBMCs. The V call is TRBV5-1, the J call TRBJ2-7; perhaps TRBD1 as D (6 bases). The receptor was isolated from a woman between 35 and 50 years old with HTLV-1-associated myelopathy (HAM/TSP). The CDR3 coding sequence is TGCACCAGCAGCTTGGGTACAGGGCTCATCTCCTACGAGCAGTACTTC. Translating it yields CTSSLGTGLISYEQYF.